The 12 T cell receptor beta chains reported below all come from one sample, sequenced in a study of shared clonotypes between healthy human individuals. Naive CD8 cells lacked CD45RO and underwent positive selection for CCR7, leaving out terminally differentiated effector memory CD45RA+ cells. Some clones are missing from TCRdb's copy, which holds only in-frame ones; the method was immunoSEQ multiplex PCR. Found here are around 2,100,000 clones, around 96% of them singletons; the top ten hold approximately 1%. Sequencing was carried out using naive CD8+ T cells sorted from blood. The receptor source for this set is a man between 18 and 29 years old in good health.

V and J are TRBV19 and TRBJ2-7; D might be TRBD1 (5 bases). Germline assignment: CDR1 LNHDA and CDR2 SQIVND (reference sequence). This CDR3 spans 13 amino acids. V was clipped by 5 bases and J by 2 bases, with 10 bases between them. The CDR3 loop is CASSQQETYEQYF. CDR3 bases: TGTGCCAGTAGTCAACAGGAAACCTACGAGCAGTACTTC.

A single count supports this clone. The chain uses TRBV6-6 and TRBJ1-1; D possibly corresponds to TRBD1 (5 bases). Trimming pared 1 base from V and 6 bases from J, leaving 12 bases between. The CDR3 length is 14 residues. Germline V gene data show CDR1 as MNHNY and CDR2 as SVGAGI (reference sequence). CDR3 sequence (DNA): TGTGCCAGCAGTTACTTAGAACCCAGGGCTGAAGCTTTCTTT. The encoded protein is CASSYLEPRAEAFF.

V is TRBV5-6 and J is TRBJ2-1, with D possibly called TRBD1 or TRBD2 (5 bases each). The CDR3 spans 15 residues. Germline CDR1 reads SGHDT; CDR2 reads YYEEEE. Trimming stripped 4 bases from V and 1 base from J, with 12 bases between. The CDR3 loop reads CASSRAWGSYNEQFF. CDR3 coding DNA: TGTGCCAGCAGCAGGGCGTGGGGGTCCTACAATGAGCAGTTCTTC.

Remarks on this clone: Additional DNA sequences in this sample encode the identical CDR3. CDR3 DNA: TGTGCCAGCAGTGAGATTGGATCCTACGAGCAGTACTTC. Protein sequence: CASSEIGSYEQYF. This chain links TRBV6-1 with TRBJ2-7; D unclear. CDR1 is MNHNS, CDR2 SASEGT, per germline. This CDR3 has 13 residues. Between the trimmed V and J ends, which lost 3 bases and 1 base, there was a span of 7 bases.

The V gene is TRBV28, the J gene TRBJ1-1; 7 positions match TRBD1. Germline CDR1 and CDR2: MDHEN and SYDVKM. The V gene end was trimmed by 2 bases and the J gene end by 3 bases; junction bases not matched to a gene: 6. CDR3 length equals 15 residues. In DNA, the CDR3 is TGTGCCAGCAGTTTAAGGGAAGACAGGGACACTGAAGCTTTCTTT. Protein product: CASSLREDRDTEAFF. The full variable domain, its missing parts supplied by reference TRBV28 and TRBJ1-1, is DVKVTQSSRYLVKRTGEKVFLECVQDMDHENMFWYRQDPGLGLRLIYFSYDVKMKEKGDIPEGYSVSREKKERFSLILESASTNQTSMYLCASSLREDRDTEAFFGQGTRLTVV.

The V gene is TRBV5-6, the J gene TRBJ2-7, with a tentative D call TRBD1 (6 bases). This CDR3 contains 12 residues. CDR1 and CDR2 (germline): SGHDT, YYEEEE. V was cut by 2 bases and J by 7 bases, with 10 bases left in between. CDR3 residues: CASSLQGLEQYF. The CDR3 coding sequence is TGTGCCAGCAGCTTACAGGGTTTGGAGCAGTACTTC.

This chain connects TRBV2 to TRBJ2-5; possibly TRBD2 for D (6 bases). The CDR3 covers 19 residues. Trimming removed 2 bases from V and 1 base from J, with 23 bases in between. Germline V gene data show CDR1 as SNHLY and CDR2 as FYNNEI. The CDR3: CASSESVSRRGRSQETQYF. The DNA of the CDR3 is TGTGCCAGCAGTGAAAGCGTCAGTCGGAGGGGAAGATCCCAAGAGACCCAGTACTTC.

This clone came up once. The V and J genes are TRBV9 and TRBJ2-5; D perhaps matches TRBD2 (6 bases). The CDR3 sequence is 15 residues long. Germline CDR1 SGDLS, CDR2 YYNGEE. V lost 0 bases to trimming and J lost 1 base, with 10 bases between them. In nucleotides, the CDR3 is TGTGCCAGCAGCGTAGTAGGTAGCGGCCAAGAGACCCAGTACTTC. It codes for CASSVVGSGQETQYF.

The V and J genes are TRBV14 and TRBJ1-1, with D perhaps TRBD1 (5 bases). Trimming shortened V by 0 bases and J by 4 bases, and 15 bases separated the two germline ends. Germline assignment: CDR1 SGHDN and CDR2 FVKESK. The CDR3 covers 16 residues. The CDR3 region has the DNA TGTGCCAGCAGCCAAGATCCAGCCCTGGGGGTCACTGAAGCTTTCTTT. Its protein product is CASSQDPALGVTEAFF.

This clone was picked up one time. The chain has TRBV7-6 and TRBJ2-7; the D call may be TRBD1 or TRBD2 (5 bases each). The germline V gene encodes CDR1 SGHVS and CDR2 FNYEAQ. Trimming removed 3 bases at V and 6 bases at J, with 15 bases between. The CDR3 loop spans 14 amino acids. The chain's CDR3 is CASSFGAASGEQYF. The CDR3 coding sequence is TGTGCCAGCAGCTTCGGGGCCGCGAGTGGCGAGCAGTACTTC.

This rearrangement joins TRBV7-9 to TRBJ2-5; D is ambiguous. Germline V gives CDR1 SEHNR, CDR2 FQNEAQ (reference sequence). V was pared by 2 bases and J by 3 bases, with 7 bases between. This CDR3 contains 13 residues. The CDR3 spells CASSLFLEETQYF. The CDR3 DNA sequence: TGTGCCAGCAGCTTATTCCTCGAAGAGACCCAGTACTTC.

This chain links TRBV7-9 with TRBJ1-1, with 9 bases matching TRBD1. CDR1 and CDR2 from the germline V gene are SEHNR and FQNEAQ (reference sequence). Unmatched junction bases numbered 13, after V lost 6 bases and J lost 5 bases. This CDR3 has 16 residues. CDR3 sequence: CASSSFNRGLRTEAFF. The CDR3 DNA reads as TGTGCCAGCAGTTCGTTTAACAGGGGGCTTAGGACTGAAGCTTTCTTT.